The 17 T cell receptor beta chains given below trace back to one sample, sequenced in a study of blood T cell repertoires in COVID-19. Clones were sequenced by immunoSEQ multiplex PCR, and TCRdb holds only the in-frame ones, with some missing. The sample holds just under 250,000 clones, 85% to 90% seen once. The source material was PBMCs or T cells enriched from blood (not recorded which). The origin of the receptors is a woman aged 25 to 39 who had recovered from COVID-19.

For this clone: Other nucleotide sequences in the sample specify the same CDR3. V and J are TRBV29-1 and TRBJ1-5, with 7 bases lining up with TRBD1. The germline CDR1 and CDR2 sequences are SQVTM and ANQGSEA. With 4 bases clipped from V and 1 base from J, the junction kept 1 base outside the gene matches. The CDR3 spans 13 residues. The CDR3 is CSVAGGSNQPQHF. The CDR3 DNA reads TGCAGCGTTGCAGGGGGGAGCAATCAGCCCCAGCATTTT. Combining the CDR3 with reference TRBV29-1 and TRBJ1-5 gives the whole variable domain SAVISQKPSRDICQRGTSLTIQCQVDSQVTMMFWYRQQPGQSLTLIATANQGSEATYESGFVIDKFPISRPNLTFSTLTVSNMSPEDSSIYLCSVAGGSNQPQHFGDGTRLSIL.

CDR3: CASSLASGNYGYTF. CDR3 nucleotide sequence: TGTGCCAGCAGCTTGGCCAGCGGAAACTATGGCTACACCTTC. V usage is TRBV5-4 and J usage is TRBJ1-2; D gene uncertain. The germline gives CDR1 SGHNT, CDR2 YYREEE (reference sequence). V was pared by 0 bases and J by 2 bases, with 8 bases between. This CDR3 is 14 amino acids long.

The CDR3 is CASSQMRQGIVSPLHF. The DNA of the CDR3 is TGCGCCAGCAGCCAGATGAGACAGGGAATAGTATCACCCCTCCACTTT. The gene calls are TRBV4-1 and TRBJ1-6, with TRBD1 matching 7 bases. The V segment lost 3 bases and the J segment 10 bases; nucleotides outside the gene matches: 12. Germline V gene data show CDR1 as MGHRA and CDR2 as YSYEKL. CDR3 size: 16 residues.

The CDR3 is CASSYHGPTVTNEKLFF. CDR3 sequence (DNA): TGTGCCAGCAGTTACCATGGGCCCACGGTAACTAATGAAAAACTGTTTTTT. The V gene is TRBV5-6, the J gene TRBJ1-4; D is uncertain. The germline CDR1 and CDR2 sequences are SGHDT and YYEEEE. V lost 5 bases to trimming and J lost 1 base, with 18 bases between them. The CDR3 totals 17 residues.

This chain links TRBV6-5 with TRBJ1-1; possibly TRBD1 for D (5 bases). Germline V gene data show CDR1 as MNHEY and CDR2 as SVGAGI. The CDR3 has 14 residues. With 2 bases removed from V and 4 bases from J, the gap between germline ends came to 11 bases. CDR3: CASSYGRVTTEAFF. The DNA of the CDR3 is TGTGCCAGCAGTTACGGCAGGGTGACCACTGAAGCTTTCTTT.

The chain employs TRBV29-1 and TRBJ2-7; 7 positions match TRBD2. The junction had 7 bases not matched to a gene; V was cut back by 2 bases and J by 0 bases. CDR1 and CDR2 (germline): SQVTM, ANQGSEA. There are 15 residues in the CDR3. This CDR3 is CSVEMGGTISYEQYF. The CDR3 DNA follows: TGCAGCGTTGAAATGGGCGGGACTATCTCCTACGAGCAGTACTTC.

The rearrangement joins TRBV4-3 to TRBJ1-1; D possibly corresponds to TRBD1 (5 bases). This CDR3 region has 15 residues. Germline lookup yields CDR1 LGHNA and CDR2 YSLEER. Trimming pared 0 bases from V and 5 bases from J, leaving 13 bases between. The chain's CDR3 is CASSQDSGGRTEAFF. CDR3 nucleotide sequence: TGCGCCAGCAGCCAAGATTCTGGGGGGAGGACTGAAGCTTTCTTT.

The V and J genes are TRBV28 and TRBJ1-5; 7 nucleotides agree with TRBD1. The CDR3 totals 15 residues. V dropped 7 bases and J dropped 0; count of bases not matched to a gene: 6. CDR1 is MDHEN and CDR2 is SYDVKM in the germline V gene. In DNA, the CDR3 is TGTGCCAGCAAAGGGACAGCGTATAGCAATCAGCCCCAGCATTTT. It codes for CASKGTAYSNQPQHF.

The chain employs TRBV5-4 and TRBJ1-2; 11 nucleotides match TRBD1. Trimming cost V 5 bases and J 8 bases; bases outside gene matches: 8. Germline values: CDR1 SGHNT, CDR2 YYREEE (reference sequence). The CDR3 covers 14 residues. The CDR3 nucleotides read TGTGCCAGCAGTTCTCGGACAGGGGGCTTGGGCTACACCTTC. Translating it yields CASSSRTGGLGYTF.

The J gene is TRBJ1-2, the V gene TRBV27, with TRBD1 matching 7 bases. J gave up 4 bases and V 6 bases, and 14 bases lay outside the gene matches. The V gene's germline CDR1 is MNHEY and CDR2 SMNVEV (reference sequence). The CDR3 is 16 residues long. The CDR3 coding sequence is TGTGCCAGCAGACAGGGGTTGTTCTCGCCTATCTATGGCTACACCTTC. Translation: CASRQGLFSPIYGYTF.

This chain uses TRBV7-8 with TRBJ2-7, with TRBD2 as a possible D gene (6 bases). The V gene's germline CDR1 is SGHVS and CDR2 FQNEAQ. CDR3 length: 15 amino acids. The germline V and J ends were trimmed by 1 base and 5 bases, with 15 bases remaining between them. CDR3 sequence (DNA): TGTGCCAGCAGCTTAGACGCGAGGACTAAGAACGAGCAGTACTTC. Its protein product is CASSLDARTKNEQYF.

The chain employs TRBV7-2 and TRBJ1-1, with 9 positions matching TRBD1. The germline gives CDR1 SGHTA, CDR2 FQGNSA. The junction had 6 bases not matched to a gene; V was cut back by 3 bases and J by 4 bases. The CDR3 consists of 15 residues. As DNA, the CDR3 is TGTGCCAGCAGCTTGACAGGGGGAGGTGGCACTGAAGCTTTCTTT. Translation gives CASSLTGGGGTEAFF.

This chain connects TRBV27 to TRBJ1-6; D is possibly TRBD1 (6 bases). The CDR3 extends over 14 amino acids. Germline V gene lookup returns CDR1 MNHEY and CDR2 SMNVEV (reference sequence). V was shortened by 5 bases and J by 4 bases, with 9 bases between the two germline ends. The CDR3 nucleotides are TGTGCCAGCAGTACAGGGTCTTATAATTCACCCCTCCACTTT. Its protein is CASSTGSYNSPLHF.

The V and J genes are TRBV28 and TRBJ1-4, with 7 bases aligning to TRBD1. The germline V gene has CDR1 MDHEN and CDR2 SYDVKM. The length of the CDR3 is 17 residues. Germline trimming cut 5 bases from V and 5 bases from J; bases unmatched to any gene: 14. This CDR3 reads CASSPPTGLRGNEKLFF. As DNA, the CDR3 is TGTGCCAGCAGTCCCCCGACAGGGCTCAGGGGAAATGAAAAACTGTTTTTT.

The chain combines TRBV9 with TRBJ1-1, with D uncertain. Deletions cut 0 bases from V and 5 bases from J, with 17 bases between. The CDR3 spans 16 residues. Germline V gene data show CDR1 as SGDLS and CDR2 as YYNGEE. CDR3 loop: CASSVGGVARGTEAFF. In DNA, the CDR3 is TGTGCCAGCAGCGTAGGCGGCGTCGCCAGAGGGACTGAAGCTTTCTTT. Drawing the rest from reference TRBV9 and TRBJ1-1, the complete variable domain is DSGVTQTPKHLITATGQRVTLRCSPRSGDLSVYWYQQSLDQGLQFLIQYYNGEERAKGNILERFSAQQFPDLHSELNLSSLELGDSALYFCASSVGGVARGTEAFFGQGTRLTVV.

The rearrangement joins TRBV23-1 to TRBJ1-5; a weak D match, TRBD1 (6 bases). TRBV23-1 is treated as an ORF (open reading frame) with a function not yet certain. V was clipped by 6 bases and J by 0 bases, with 15 bases between them. The CDR3 runs to 16 residues. The CDR3 bases are TGCGCCAGCAGCGGGGGCGGGGGGCCTAGCAATCAGCCCCAGCATTTT. Protein: CASSGGGGPSNQPQHF.

The CDR3 region has the DNA TGTGCCAGCAGCTTGGGGGCAGCGGGAGGGCTCAATGAGCAGTTCTTC. As protein: CASSLGAAGGLNEQFF. The chain is built from TRBV7-2 and TRBJ2-1; TRBD2 agrees at 10 bases. The CDR3 is 16 amino acids. CDR1 SGHTA and CDR2 FQGNSA come from the germline V gene. After removal of 3 bases from V and 6 bases from J, the junction contained 8 bases not matched to a gene.